This passage covers 21 T cell receptor beta chains from one sample sequenced in a study of T cells in pancreatic ductal adenocarcinoma. Surgery without prior neoadjuvant therapy was the treatment of the selected pancreatic ductal adenocarcinoma patients. Clones were read by immunoSEQ multiplex PCR, and TCRdb kept only the in-frame ones, dropping some. This table holds around 100,000 clones, roughly 96% found once. The source material was PBMCs. The receptors derive from a human donor with pancreatic ductal adenocarcinoma.

The J gene is TRBJ2-3, the V gene TRBV10-3; no clear D gene. Germline CDR1 is ENHRY and CDR2 is SYGVKD. The V end was cut by 3 bases, the J end by 2 bases, with 9 bases between. This CDR3 region has 14 residues. Here the CDR3 reads CAISESRFTDTQYF. The CDR3 coding sequence is TGTGCCATCAGTGAAAGTCGGTTCACAGATACGCAGTATTTT.

J is TRBJ2-3 and V is TRBV7-9, with D perhaps matching TRBD2 (5 bases). This CDR3 comprises 14 residues. The germline V gene has CDR1 SEHNR and CDR2 FQNEAQ (reference sequence). V gave up 10 bases and J gave up 3 bases, with 17 bases separating them. The CDR3 bases are TGTGCCACGATGCGAGGAGCGGATACAGATACGCAGTATTTT. Translating it yields CATMRGADTDTQYF.

V usage is TRBV18 and J usage is TRBJ2-5; the D gene is possibly TRBD2 (5 bases). Germline loops: CDR1 KGHSH, CDR2 LQKENI. Trimming shortened V by 4 bases and J by 5 bases, and 14 bases separated the two germline ends. This CDR3 has 14 amino acids. The CDR3 DNA reads TGTGCCAGCTCACTGTCGGACCGCGGGGAGACCCAGTACTTC. It encodes CASSLSDRGETQYF.

The rearrangement joins TRBV5-1 to TRBJ2-2; D remains unclear. This CDR3 spans 13 amino acids. CDR1 is SGHRS and CDR2 is YFSETQ in the germline V gene. Trimming cost V 0 bases and J 5 bases, with 5 bases left between them. This chain's CDR3 is CASSLVHTGELFF. The CDR3 region has the DNA TGCGCCAGCAGCTTGGTTCATACCGGGGAGCTGTTTTTT.

In its sample, this clone was seen once. The V call is TRBV5-4, the J call TRBJ2-5, with TRBD1 matching 7 bases. Germline CDR1 reads SGHNT; CDR2 reads YYREEE (reference sequence). V trimming: 5 bases; J trimming: 5 bases; junction bases outside the gene matches: 12. The CDR3 consists of 15 residues. The CDR3 here is CASSFTRGPGETQYF. The CDR3 DNA reads TGTGCCAGCAGTTTCACGAGGGGGCCCGGGGAGACCCAGTACTTC.

This sequence joins TRBV5-5 and TRBJ1-5, with 10 bases that match TRBD1. CDR3 length equals 15 residues. The J segment lost 5 bases and the V segment lost 3 bases, leaving 5 bases of the junction unmatched. Germline V gene sequence: CDR1 SGHKS, CDR2 YYEKEE (reference sequence). CDR3 in amino acids: CASSSGDRGYQPQHF. CDR3 in DNA: TGTGCCAGCAGCTCCGGGGACAGGGGATATCAGCCCCAGCATTTT.

The V gene is TRBV11-3, the J gene TRBJ2-2; 8 bases align to TRBD2. Looked up from germline, CDR1 is SGHNT and CDR2 is YENEEA. The CDR3 sequence is 17 residues long. J lost 3 bases, V lost 4 bases, and 10 bases had no gene match. CDR3 in DNA: TGTGCCAGCAGCTCGATCGGAGCGGGAGAGGACACCGGGGAGCTGTTTTTT. Translating gives CASSSIGAGEDTGELFF.

V is TRBV5-1 and J is TRBJ2-5, with 13 bases fitting TRBD2. CDR1 and CDR2 from the germline V gene are SGHRS and YFSETQ. The CDR3 covers 16 residues. After removal of 4 bases from V and 4 bases from J, the junction contained 7 bases not matched to a gene. CDR3 loop: CASSRLLAGGGETQYF. The CDR3 nucleotides read TGCGCCAGCAGCCGCTTACTAGCGGGAGGGGGAGAGACCCAGTACTTC. The full variable domain, in which reference TRBV5-1 and TRBJ2-5 provide the parts outside the CDR3, is KAGVTQTPRYLIKTRGQQVTLSCSPISGHRSVSWYQQTPGQGLQFLFEYFSETQRNKGNFPGRFSGRQFSNSRSEMNVSTLELGDSALYLCASSRLLAGGGETQYFGPGTRLLVL.

This clone has a single count. V usage is TRBV23-1 and J usage is TRBJ2-7, with 8 bases lining up with TRBD1. TRBV23-1 is marked as an open reading frame, function uncertain. V lost 4 bases, J lost 3 bases, and 8 bases stayed unmatched. The CDR3 length is 15 residues. DNA of the CDR3: TGCGCCAGCAGTCTTGACAGGGGAAGAGACTACGAGCAGTACTTC. It yields the protein CASSLDRGRDYEQYF.

This rearrangement joins TRBV28 to TRBJ2-1; tentatively, D is TRBD2 (5 bases). V was shortened by 4 bases and J by 4 bases, with 8 bases between the two germline ends. Germline V lookup: CDR1 MDHEN, CDR2 SYDVKM. The CDR3 length is 13 residues. CDR3 region: CASSSGLYNEQFF. In DNA, the CDR3 is TGTGCCAGCAGTTCTGGACTTTACAATGAGCAGTTCTTC.

The chain links TRBV27 to TRBJ1-1; maybe TRBD1 (5 bases). CDR3 length: 14 residues. V lost 6 bases to trimming and J lost 1 base, with 12 bases between them. Germline V lookup: CDR1 MNHEY, CDR2 SMNVEV (reference sequence). The CDR3 here is CASRRLQGNTEAFF. DNA for the CDR3: TGTGCCAGCAGGAGATTGCAGGGGAACACTGAAGCTTTCTTT.

The chain couples TRBV9 to TRBJ2-1; D is possibly TRBD1 (7 bases). Between the trimmed V and J ends, which lost 1 base and 6 bases, there was a span of 14 bases. The CDR3 sequence is 15 residues long. Germline CDR1 is SGDLS and CDR2 is YYNGEE. The CDR3 sequence: CASSVQGGHTNEQFF. In nucleotides, the CDR3 is TGTGCCAGCAGCGTACAGGGGGGTCATACCAATGAGCAGTTCTTC.

The chain links TRBV9 to TRBJ2-3; 10 bases match TRBD2. The CDR3 loop spans 18 amino acids. The V and J ends lost 0 bases and 1 base, in that order; junction bases with no gene match: 8. Per the germline V gene, CDR1 is SGDLS and CDR2 is YYNGEE. CDR3: CASSVGSSGSLGTDTQYF. The CDR3 DNA sequence: TGTGCCAGCAGCGTAGGGTCTAGCGGGAGCTTGGGCACAGATACGCAGTATTTT.

The chain links TRBV5-1 to TRBJ1-3; 7 bases agree with TRBD1. The ends lost 3 bases at V and 3 bases at J; junction bases unmatched: 3. Germline V gives CDR1 SGHRS, CDR2 YFSETQ. The CDR3 covers 14 residues. CDR3 residues: CASSSGTDGNTIYF. In nucleotides, the CDR3 is TGCGCCAGCAGCTCCGGGACAGATGGAAACACCATATATTTT.

The V gene is TRBV4-3, the J gene TRBJ2-1, with 10 bases identical to TRBD2. CDR3 length equals 16 residues. With V trimmed by 1 base and J by 3 bases, 3 bases remained unmatched. The germline gives CDR1 LGHNA, CDR2 YSLEER. CDR3 sequence: CASSQALAGVYNEQFF. The CDR3 DNA follows: TGCGCCAGCAGCCAAGCTCTAGCGGGAGTCTACAATGAGCAGTTCTTC.

The genes are TRBV7-2 and TRBJ2-7; possible D gene TRBD2, 6 bases. Germline V gene sequence: CDR1 SGHTA, CDR2 FQGNSA. The CDR3 totals 13 residues. V gave up 3 bases and J gave up 3 bases, with 9 bases separating them. In nucleotides, the CDR3 is TGTGCCAGCAGCTTGAGCGGGCACTACGAGCAGTACTTC. The encoded protein is CASSLSGHYEQYF.

This chain's CDR3 is CASSLGPGDTDTQYF. The CDR3 coding sequence is TGTGCCAGCTCACTGGGCCCCGGTGACACAGATACGCAGTATTTT. The rearrangement links TRBV18 to TRBJ2-3; D gene unclear. In germline, CDR1 is KGHSH, CDR2 LQKENI. V lost 4 bases and J lost 2, with 13 bases in between. The CDR3 runs to 15 residues.

V is TRBV6-5 and J is TRBJ2-3, with 8 bases lining up with TRBD2. Trimming at V came to 4 bases and at J to 3 bases, leaving 3 bases not matched to a gene. The CDR3 has 14 amino acids. Germline assignment: CDR1 MNHEY and CDR2 SVGAGI. This CDR3 reads CASSSTSATDTQYF. Here the CDR3 DNA reads TGTGCCAGCAGTTCGACTAGCGCAACAGATACGCAGTATTTT.

The V call is TRBV7-8, the J call TRBJ1-4; 9 bases fit TRBD1. CDR1 and CDR2 (germline): SGHVS, FQNEAQ. The CDR3 consists of 15 residues. J gave up 7 bases and V 4 bases, and 7 bases lay outside the gene matches. The CDR3 nucleotides are TGTGCCAGCAGCTCCTCCGGGACAGGGCGTGAAAAACTGTTTTTT. It specifies CASSSSGTGREKLFF.

This clone occurred once. This CDR3 reads CATSSTGSEKLFF. DNA for the CDR3: TGTGCCACCAGCAGTACAGGGAGTGAAAAACTGTTTTTT. The chain joins TRBV15 to TRBJ1-4, with D possibly TRBD1 on 6 matching bases. V was cut by 3 bases and J by 7 bases, with 9 bases left in between. Germline V lookup: CDR1 LNHNV, CDR2 YYDKDF (reference sequence). This CDR3 has 13 residues.

The chain employs TRBV5-4 and TRBJ2-3; 7 nucleotides line up with TRBD2. This CDR3 has 14 residues. Germline V CDR1 and CDR2: SGHNT, YYREEE (reference sequence). V lost 2 bases to trimming and J lost 5 bases; unmatched junction nucleotides: 5. DNA of the CDR3: TGTGCCAGCAGCTTCGCTAGCGGCAAAGATACGCAGTATTTT. It yields the protein CASSFASGKDTQYF.